Sequencing of this TCR beta chain was carried out in a study of early T cells in non-severe SARS-CoV-2 infection. About the study: From unsorted whole blood, bulk RNA was sequenced, and the chains remained unpaired.

Deletions cut 8 bases from V and 7 bases from J, with 24 bases between. The CDR3 is 14 amino acids. Germline V CDR1 and CDR2: DFQATT, SNEGSKA (reference sequence). In this sample, this clonotype turned up a few times. Individually, cDNA molecules had unique molecular identifiers attached to them. From the 5' RACE reads, TCRdb called clonotypes with MiXCR, one entry per CDR3 protein. The table has fewer than 25,000 distinct CDR3 sequences, 3.6% seen once. The sequenced material came from whole blood. The TCR sequence derives from an adult who was a healthcare worker with PCR-confirmed SARS-CoV-2 infection or an uninfected control (not recorded which). J is TRBJ2-7 and V is TRBV20-1; perhaps TRBD2 as D (5 bases). The CDR3 spells CSPQPGSPTLEQYF. The CDR3, as DNA: TGCAGTCCTCAACCGGGATCGCCCACGTTAGAGCAGTACTTC.